The 30 T cell receptor beta chains in this list originate from one sample, sequenced in a study of blood T cells in healthy people across ages. The authors ran a second PCR of 7 to 11 cycles using a sample-barcoded 5' primer and a J-beta primer mix. TCRdb fed the 5' RACE reads into MiXCR, producing one record per CDR3 protein. The top ten clones hold 3% to 4.5% of a sample with around 820,000 distinct CDR3 sequences, about 25% of them seen once. This sample was shared with a second study, whose subject was T cells of mothers and their children.

The specimen sequenced was blood. The receptors were sampled from a boy between 10 and 17 years old in good health.

This chain connects TRBV6-1 to TRBJ1-1; no definite D call. The V and J ends lost 5 bases and 8 bases respectively, with 18 bases between them. The germline CDR1 and CDR2 sequences are MNHNS and SASEGT. The CDR3 consists of 14 residues. This CDR3 is CASSPGEEEMEAFF. CDR3 DNA sequence: TGTGCCAGCAGTCCCGGGGAGGAGGAGATGGAAGCTTTCTTT.

This clonotype was observed a few times. Written as DNA, the CDR3 is TGTGCCAGCAGCCGAGCAGGGCTACAGAGCACAGATACGCAGTATTTT. Its translation: CASSRAGLQSTDTQYF. The chain carries TRBV7-9 and TRBJ2-3; TRBD1 might be the D (5 bases). V was cut by 5 bases and J by 0 bases, with 15 bases left in between. Germline V lookup: CDR1 SEHNR, CDR2 FQNEAQ (reference sequence). The CDR3 runs to 16 residues.

This clonotype was seen a handful of times. The chain combines TRBV7-9 with TRBJ2-5, with D possibly being TRBD2 (6 bases). The CDR3 has 10 amino acids. Deletions cut 11 bases from V and 4 bases from J, with 8 bases between. The germline CDR1 and CDR2 sequences are SEHNR and FQNEAQ (reference sequence). Here the CDR3 reads CAGGRETQYF. The DNA of the CDR3 is TGTGCCGGAGGGCGAGAGACCCAGTACTTC.

The chain links TRBV29-1 to TRBJ2-2; D remains unclear. Germline lookup yields CDR1 SQVTM and CDR2 ANQGSEA. V was pared by 4 bases and J by 0 bases, with 12 bases between. The CDR3 runs to 15 residues. In DNA form, the CDR3 reads TGCAGCGTTGCACTCAATTACGCGAACACCGGGGAGCTGTTTTTT. It encodes CSVALNYANTGELFF.

In its sample, this clonotype was seen a few times. The genes are TRBV30 and TRBJ2-7; no clear D gene. The CDR3 length is 11 residues. Germline V gene sequence: CDR1 GTSNPN, CDR2 SVGIG (reference sequence). V was trimmed by 2 bases and J by 3 bases, leaving 5 bases between them. Here the CDR3 DNA reads TGTGCCTGGAGTAACAGCTACGAGCAGTACTTC. Translation: CAWSNSYEQYF. Complete variable domain (other parts from reference TRBV30 and TRBJ2-7): SQTIHQWPATLVQPVGSPLSLECTVEGTSNPNLYWYRQAAGRGLQLLFYSVGIGQISSEVPQNLSASRPQDRQFILSSKKLLLSDSGFYLCAWSNSYEQYFGPGTRLTVT.

The gene calls are TRBV20-1 and TRBJ1-1; 7 bases line up with TRBD1. Trimming removed 3 bases from V and 1 base from J; junction bases left unmatched: 11. The CDR3 contains 16 residues. Germline V gene lookup returns CDR1 DFQATT and CDR2 SNEGSKA (reference sequence). The CDR3 nucleotides read TGCAGTGCTAGGGAACCGGGACAGCGTACGAACACTGAAGCTTTCTTT. It encodes CSAREPGQRTNTEAFF.

This clonotype was counted a few times. J is TRBJ2-5 and V is TRBV9, with D perhaps matching TRBD2 (6 bases). The J call is in doubt because the DNA end fits TRBJ2-1 better. CDR1 and CDR2 from the germline V gene are SGDLS and YYNGEE. The CDR3 sequence is 15 residues long. CDR3 region: CASSPPISSVNEQFF. Written as DNA, the CDR3 is TGTGCCAGCAGCCCACCTATCTCTAGCGTCAATGAGCAGTTCTTC.

The chain couples TRBV7-2 to TRBJ2-3, with 8 bases identical to TRBD2. CDR1 is SGHTA, CDR2 FQGNSA, per germline. The CDR3 is 17 residues long. V shed 0 bases and J 0 bases; nucleotides not matched to a gene: 5. CDR3 bases: TGTGCCAGCAGCTTAGCGCCGGGGACTAGAAGCACAGATACGCAGTATTTT. It yields the protein CASSLAPGTRSTDTQYF.

This clonotype was seen a handful of times. This chain links TRBV30 with TRBJ2-5; D is unclear. The CDR3 is 12 amino acids. The V and J ends lost 5 bases and 1 base respectively, with 8 bases between them. Germline CDR1 reads GTSNPN; CDR2 reads SVGIG (reference sequence). CDR3 in DNA: TGTGCCTGGTCGCTCGGCCAAGAGACCCAGTACTTC. It yields the protein CAWSLGQETQYF.

This clonotype was seen ten or more times. The V gene is TRBV29-1, the J gene TRBJ2-5; D is undetermined. TRBJ2-1 matches the DNA end more closely, so the J call is doubtful. Germline lookup yields CDR1 SQVTM and CDR2 ANQGSEA. The CDR3 sequence is 14 residues long. The CDR3 coding sequence is TGCAGCGCGAGGCCCTCTACCCCTGTGGGCGAGCAGTTCTTC. Amino acid sequence: CSARPSTPVGEQFF.

This clonotype was observed many times. An end of the junction does not agree with germline; a read error may underlie this. The chain's CDR3 is CASSLEGSYNEQFF. CDR3 nucleotides: TGTGCCAGCAGCCTGGAGGGCTCCTACAATGAGCAGTTCTTC. The V gene is TRBV5-1, the J gene TRBJ2-1, with a weak D call TRBD2 (6 bases). Germline CDR1 reads SGHRS; CDR2 reads YFSETQ. CDR3 size: 14 residues.

This rearrangement joins TRBV7-9 to TRBJ1-2; TRBD1 matches 10 bases. Germline CDR1 and CDR2: SEHNR and FQNEAQ (reference sequence). The CDR3 runs 15 residues. The V segment lost 5 bases and the J segment 2 bases; nucleotides outside the gene matches: 5. The CDR3 DNA reads as TGTGCCAGCAGCCCCGGACAGGGGGGAAACTATGGCTACACCTTC. It translates to CASSPGQGGNYGYTF. The full variable domain, rest sourced from reference TRBV7-9 and TRBJ1-2, is DTGVSQNPRHKITKRGQNVTFRCDPISEHNRLYWYRQTLGQGPEFLTYFQNEAQLEKSRLLSDRFSAERPKGSFSTLEIQRTEQGDSAMYLCASSPGQGGNYGYTFGSGTRLTVV.

The chain is built from TRBV6-2 or TRBV6-3 and TRBJ2-3; possibly TRBD2 for D (5 bases). The V end was cut by 5 bases, the J end by 6 bases, with 24 bases between. There are 17 residues in the CDR3. Germline CDR1 reads MNHEY; CDR2 reads SVGEGT. The DNA of the CDR3 is TGTGCCAGCAGTCAGACGAGGGATAGCGCGATTACGGATACGCAGTATTTT. Residues: CASSQTRDSAITDTQYF.

This chain links TRBV28 with TRBJ1-5, with D possibly TRBD1 on 5 matching bases. Germline V gene lookup returns CDR1 MDHEN and CDR2 SYDVKM. The CDR3 covers 14 residues. The V gene lost 4 bases and the J gene lost 9 bases, with 16 bases spanning the gap. The CDR3 region has the DNA TGTGCCAGCAGTTCACAGGAATTGGTAGGGCCCCAGCATTTT. Its protein product is CASSSQELVGPQHF.

This clonotype was seen more than once but under ten times. V is TRBV6-5 and J is TRBJ1-1, with D possibly TRBD1 on 5 matching bases. Between the trimmed V and J ends, which lost 2 bases and 7 bases, there was a span of 14 bases. This CDR3 has 14 residues. Germline CDR1 reads MNHEY; CDR2 reads SVGAGI. CDR3 in amino acids: CASSYEGTTNEAFF. For the CDR3, the DNA is TGTGCCAGCAGTTACGAGGGGACGACGAATGAAGCTTTCTTT.

J is TRBJ2-5 and V is TRBV4-3, with 7 bases fitting TRBD1. V lost 2 bases to trimming and J lost 5 bases; unmatched junction nucleotides: 14. Germline V gene sequence: CDR1 LGHNA, CDR2 YSLEER. This CDR3 comprises 17 residues. The CDR3 protein is CASSQYGTPTGVETQYF. The CDR3 nucleotides read TGCGCCAGCAGCCAATACGGGACACCAACAGGGGTCGAGACCCAGTACTTC.

The chain combines TRBV29-1 with TRBJ2-2, with 9 bases aligning to TRBD1. This CDR3 spans 14 amino acids. Germline V lookup: CDR1 SQVTM, CDR2 ANQGSEA. After removal of 3 bases from V and 5 bases from J, the junction contained 4 bases not matched to a gene. CDR3 region: CSVEGQGGTGELFF. The DNA for the CDR3 is TGCAGCGTTGAGGGACAGGGCGGGACCGGGGAGCTGTTTTTT.

The V and J genes are TRBV24-1 and TRBJ2-1; D ambiguous. The V gene lost 4 bases and the J gene lost 1 base, with 13 bases spanning the gap. The CDR3 sequence is 16 residues long. Germline V gives CDR1 KGHDR, CDR2 SFDVKD. The CDR3 coding sequence is TGTGCCACCAGTGAGCCCGACACGGCATCCTACAATGAGCAGTTCTTC. Its translation is CATSEPDTASYNEQFF.

The chain recombines TRBV11-2 with TRBJ2-5; D call uncertain. The tail of the sequence fits TRBJ2-7 better, so the J call may be wrong. In germline, CDR1 is SGHAT, CDR2 FQNNGV. The CDR3 has 14 amino acids. In nucleotides, the CDR3 is TGTGCCAGCAGCTTAATTTCTGACCCCTACGAGCAGTACTTC. Translation gives CASSLISDPYEQYF.

This clonotype was detected a few times. V is TRBV6-6 and J is TRBJ2-2; 12 bases fit TRBD2. V lost 4 bases, J lost 4 bases, and 4 bases stayed unmatched. CDR1 and CDR2 from the germline V gene are MNHNY and SVGAGI (reference sequence). The CDR3 length is 16 residues. In DNA form, the CDR3 reads TGTGCCAGCAGTTTACTAGCGGGGGGTAGCACCGGGGAGCTGTTTTTT. Encoded protein: CASSLLAGGSTGELFF.

This clonotype showed up just a few times. V gene TRBV9 combines with J gene TRBJ2-7, with D possibly TRBD2 on 7 matching bases. Per germline, CDR1 SGDLS and CDR2 YYNGEE. The germline V and J ends were trimmed by 0 bases and 2 bases, with 12 bases remaining between them. The CDR3 is 15 residues long. The CDR3, as DNA: TGTGCCAGCAGCGTAGGTCCGGGGGGCGCCTACGAGCAGTACTTC. Translating gives CASSVGPGGAYEQYF.

This chain links TRBV28 with TRBJ1-4; 7 positions match TRBD1. Per the germline V gene, CDR1 is MDHEN and CDR2 is SYDVKM. The CDR3 is 15 residues long. V lost 4 bases and J lost 8; bases outside the gene matches: 10. In nucleotides, the CDR3 is TGTGCCAGCAGTTCCCTAGGGGGCGCAAGGGAAAAACTGTTTTTT. Translation gives CASSSLGGAREKLFF.

This clonotype was observed a handful of times. CDR3 bases: TGTGCCAGCAGCCCCCTGGGGAACTCGAATGAGCAGTTCTTC. It specifies CASSPLGNSNEQFF. J is TRBJ2-1 and V is TRBV13; no definite D call. V was clipped by 5 bases and J by 7 bases, with 15 bases between them. The germline V gene encodes CDR1 PRHDT and CDR2 FYEKMQ (reference sequence). The CDR3 is 14 residues long.

On this clonotype itself: An end of the junction differs from the germline gene, which may be a read error. J is TRBJ1-2 and V is TRBV4-1; no firm D call. Germline V lookup: CDR1 MGHRA, CDR2 YSYEKL. CDR3 length: 15 residues. The CDR3 region is CASSQVVDGFLGYTF. CDR3 sequence (DNA): TGCGCCAGCAGTCAAGTGGTTGACGGATTTCTTGGCTACACCTTC.

Only a few counts were recorded for this clonotype. J is TRBJ2-3 and V is TRBV11-2; D not certain. This CDR3 region has 15 residues. Germline CDR1 SGHAT, CDR2 FQNNGV. The V and J ends lost 5 bases and 6 bases respectively, with 18 bases between them. The CDR3 loop reads CASSPMPPGRDTQYF. The DNA for the CDR3 is TGTGCCAGCAGCCCAATGCCCCCGGGTCGGGATACGCAGTATTTT.

The rearrangement joins TRBV29-1 to TRBJ2-7; D is perhaps TRBD1 (5 bases). The J call is doubtful: the DNA matches TRBJ2-5 better. The germline CDR1 and CDR2 sequences are SQVTM and ANQGSEA. This CDR3 has 13 residues. The CDR3: CSAVEGVPETQYF. CDR3 in DNA: TGCAGCGCCGTCGAAGGGGTTCCGGAGACCCAGTACTTC.

This clonotype has a handful of counts. V and J are TRBV7-2 and TRBJ2-5; 10 positions match TRBD2. V gave up 4 bases and J gave up 4 bases; unmatched junction bases: 6. This CDR3 has 15 residues. Germline V gives CDR1 SGHTA, CDR2 FQGNSA. This CDR3 reads CASSSGRLAGETQYF. The CDR3 DNA reads TGTGCCAGCAGCTCCGGGAGACTAGCGGGAGAGACCCAGTACTTC.

The chain carries TRBV12-3 or TRBV12-4 and TRBJ2-5; TRBD2 matches at 10 bases. The J call is in doubt because the DNA end fits TRBJ2-1 better. This CDR3 contains 15 residues. CDR3 coding DNA: TGTGCCAGCAGTTTACTTAGCGGGAGGATCGATGAGCAGTTCTTC. Translating it yields CASSLLSGRIDEQFF.

The gene calls are TRBV7-6 and TRBJ2-5; D gene ambiguous. The CDR3 has 16 residues. The ends were cut back, 1 base at V and 4 bases at J, with 16 bases in the middle. Looked up from germline, CDR1 is SGHVS and CDR2 is FNYEAQ. The CDR3 here is CASSLGSASPGETQYF. CDR3 bases: TGTGCCAGCAGCTTAGGCTCTGCCAGCCCGGGAGAGACCCAGTACTTC.

The table lists this clonotype with a few counts. Lacking the conserved final phenylalanine or tryptophan, this CDR3 likely reflects a read error. The chain links TRBV5-4 to TRBJ1-4; D is unclear. Looked up from germline, CDR1 is SGHNT and CDR2 is YYREEE (reference sequence). Trimming took off 5 bases at V and 2 bases at J, with 10 bases between the two ends. The CDR3 has 14 amino acids. The CDR3 region is CASRKEATNEKLFL. The CDR3 nucleotides read TGTGCCAGCAGAAAGGAGGCCACTAATGAAAAACTGTTTCTT.